One sample yielded the 23 T cell receptor beta chains listed below, sequenced in a study of CD8 T cells in Susac syndrome. About 0.45 to 1 ug RNA was reverse transcribed with random hexamers. MiXCR was run by TCRdb on the immunoSEQ multiplex PCR reads, yielding one entry per CDR3 protein. The repertoire holds 75,000 to 100,000 distinct CDR3 sequences, with around 94% as singletons. The source material was CD8+ T cells from PBMCs. The receptors shown here come from a human donor in good health.

The chain is built from TRBV7-7 and TRBJ2-7; 10 bases align to TRBD2. V shed 5 bases and J 4 bases; nucleotides not matched to a gene: 5. The germline V gene encodes CDR1 SSHAT and CDR2 FNYEAQ (reference sequence). CDR3 length: 14 residues. CDR3 bases: TGTGCCAGCAGCCCTTATAGCGGGGGGTACGAGCAGTACTTC. Translated: CASSPYSGGYEQYF.

This sequence joins TRBV4-1 and TRBJ2-7; 11 bases line up with TRBD1. CDR1 MGHRA and CDR2 YSYEKL come from the germline V gene. The CDR3 loop spans 16 amino acids. V lost 4 bases, J lost 3 bases, and 8 bases stayed unmatched. CDR3 sequence: CASSPDGTGGIYEQYV. The DNA for the CDR3 is TGCGCCAGCAGCCCAGACGGGACAGGGGGAATCTACGAGCAGTACGTC.

This clonotype was picked up one time. The chain couples TRBV27 to TRBJ1-1, with 7 bases identical to TRBD1. The CDR3 sequence is 16 residues long. In germline, CDR1 is MNHEY, CDR2 SMNVEV (reference sequence). Trimming removed 3 bases from V and 3 bases from J; junction bases left unmatched: 10. The CDR3 DNA is TGTGCCAGCAGTTTCCGACAGGGACTCGGGGACACTGAAGCTTTCTTT. Its translation: CASSFRQGLGDTEAFF.

The V gene is TRBV15, the J gene TRBJ2-5; D uncertain. The CDR3 spans 17 residues. Deletions cut 0 bases from V and 2 bases from J, with 16 bases between. Per the germline V gene, CDR1 is LNHNV and CDR2 is YYDKDF (reference sequence). The CDR3 region is CATSRDRRVGGQETQYF. The CDR3 DNA follows: TGTGCCACCAGCAGAGATCGTCGTGTAGGCGGACAAGAGACCCAGTACTTC.

The CDR3 sequence: CASSDGDAGELFF. The CDR3 DNA sequence: TGTGCCAGCAGTGACGGGGATGCCGGGGAGCTGTTTTTT. This chain joins TRBV6-4 and TRBJ2-2, with D unresolved. V was trimmed by 2 bases and J by 6 bases, leaving 7 bases between them. Germline V lookup: CDR1 MRHNA, CDR2 SNTAGT. The CDR3 is 13 residues long.

This clonotype occurred once. The J gene is TRBJ2-7, the V gene TRBV6-2 or TRBV6-3, with TRBD1 matching 7 bases. CDR1 is MNHEY, CDR2 SVGEGT, per germline. This CDR3 is built from 14 residues. J lost 2 bases, V lost 6 bases, and 7 bases had no gene match. DNA of the CDR3: TGTGCCAGCAGATCGACAGGGATTGCCTACGAGCAGTACTTC. Amino acids: CASRSTGIAYEQYF.

The chain is built from TRBV28 and TRBJ2-5, with TRBD1 identical over 10 bases. Germline V gives CDR1 MDHEN, CDR2 SYDVKM. The CDR3 loop spans 16 amino acids. The V gene end was trimmed by 7 bases and the J gene end by 1 base; junction bases not matched to a gene: 9. The CDR3 nucleotides are TGTGCCAGCAATCCTCCCCGGGACAGGGGCCAAGAGACCCAGTACTTC. This codes for CASNPPRDRGQETQYF.

This chain uses TRBV20-1 with TRBJ2-1; D may be TRBD1 or TRBD2 (5 bases each). Germline CDR1 reads DFQATT; CDR2 reads SNEGSKA (reference sequence). V lost 5 bases, J lost 9 bases, and 20 bases lay in between. CDR3 length: 14 amino acids. The CDR3 loop reads CSADGAGARGEQFF. As DNA, the CDR3 is TGCAGTGCTGACGGGGCCGGCGCCCGGGGTGAGCAGTTCTTC.

V usage is TRBV2 and J usage is TRBJ1-2; TRBD1 is a possible D gene (5 bases). Trimming took 7 bases from V and 2 from J, leaving 11 bases between them. The CDR3 sequence is 13 residues long. Germline V gives CDR1 SNHLY, CDR2 FYNNEI. Here the CDR3 reads CASIGWGNYGYTF. CDR3 coding DNA: TGTGCCAGCATTGGATGGGGGAACTATGGCTACACCTTC.

The chain is built from TRBV5-1 and TRBJ2-2; weak D call: TRBD1 (6 bases). V was clipped by 3 bases and J by 5 bases, with 11 bases between them. The CDR3 covers 14 residues. Germline assignment: CDR1 SGHRS and CDR2 YFSETQ. DNA of the CDR3: TGCGCCAGCAGCTGGAACAGGGTAACCGGGGAGCTGTTTTTT. Its translation is CASSWNRVTGELFF.

The chain combines TRBV6-5 with TRBJ1-2, with D possibly TRBD1 on 6 matching bases. V gave up 2 bases and J gave up 6 bases, with 10 bases separating them. Germline CDR1 is MNHEY and CDR2 is SVGAGI. CDR3 length: 13 residues. The CDR3 DNA is TGTGCCAGCAGTTACGTGACAGGCCATGGCTACACCTTC. Translated: CASSYVTGHGYTF.

The chain carries TRBV4-2 and TRBJ2-1; 12 positions agree with TRBD2. The CDR3 is 13 residues long. Germline CDR1 reads LGHNA; CDR2 reads YNFKEQ. J lost 13 bases, V lost 4 bases, and 5 bases had no gene match. The CDR3 loop is CASSPPGLAGQFF. The CDR3 DNA sequence: TGTGCCAGCAGCCCGCCGGGACTAGCGGGCCAGTTCTTC.

This clonotype was counted once. V usage is TRBV7-9 and J usage is TRBJ1-2; the D gene is possibly TRBD1 (5 bases). This CDR3 has 16 amino acids. Trimming left V 5 bases short and J 0 bases short, with 16 bases between. CDR1 is SEHNR, CDR2 FQNEAQ, per germline (reference sequence). CDR3 sequence reads: CASSPGGVVSNYGYTF. DNA of the CDR3: TGTGCCAGCAGCCCGGGGGGAGTGGTTTCTAACTATGGCTACACCTTC.

This chain connects TRBV13 to TRBJ2-7, with 10 positions matching TRBD1. This CDR3 has 14 residues. From germline, CDR1 is PRHDT and CDR2 FYEKMQ (reference sequence). J gave up 3 bases and V 5 bases, and 4 bases lay outside the gene matches. In DNA form, the CDR3 reads TGTGCCAGCAGCACGGGACAGGGGATCTACGAGCAGTACGTC. The encoded protein is CASSTGQGIYEQYV.

V is TRBV7-3 and J is TRBJ2-3; weak D call: TRBD2 (5 bases). With 8 bases removed from V and 3 bases from J, the gap between germline ends came to 9 bases. CDR1 and CDR2 (germline): SGHTA, FQGTGA. The CDR3 sequence is 12 residues long. CDR3: CASSGLTDTQYF. The DNA of the CDR3 is TGTGCCAGCTCTGGACTGACAGATACGCAGTATTTT.

The sample holds a few counts of this clonotype. The chain combines TRBV13 with TRBJ2-1, with TRBD2 matching over 8 bases. The CDR3 covers 15 residues. V was pared by 1 base and J by 2 bases, with 1 base of the junction left unmatched. Germline CDR1 reads PRHDT; CDR2 reads FYEKMQ (reference sequence). The CDR3 here is CASSLDGGAYNEQFF. The DNA of the CDR3 is TGTGCCAGCAGCTTAGACGGGGGGGCCTACAATGAGCAGTTCTTC.

V usage is TRBV29-1 and J usage is TRBJ2-1; D not resolved. Germline loops: CDR1 SQVTM, CDR2 ANQGSEA. This CDR3 comprises 13 residues. Trimming pared 5 bases from V and 0 bases from J, leaving 8 bases between. The CDR3 here is CSVRSSSYNEQFF. CDR3 DNA sequence: TGCAGCGTTAGGTCGAGCTCCTACAATGAGCAGTTCTTC.

The rearrangement joins TRBV19 to TRBJ1-5; D call uncertain. In germline, CDR1 is LNHDA, CDR2 SQIVND (reference sequence). The CDR3 runs 13 residues. V was cut by 8 bases and J by 1 base, with 9 bases left in between. This CDR3 reads CASGGLSNQPQHF. CDR3 DNA sequence: TGTGCCAGTGGAGGGTTGAGCAATCAGCCCCAGCATTTT.

The gene calls are TRBV6-2 or TRBV6-3 and TRBJ2-1; D is unresolved. CDR1 is MNHEY and CDR2 is SVGEGT in the germline V gene. Trimming left V 6 bases short and J 5 bases short, with 5 bases between. The CDR3 is made up of 11 amino acids. The CDR3 spells CASRSNNEQFF. CDR3 nucleotide sequence: TGTGCCAGCAGATCCAACAATGAGCAGTTCTTC.

The gene calls are TRBV6-6 and TRBJ1-2; TRBD1 is a possible D gene (6 bases). CDR1 is MNHNY, CDR2 SVGAGI, per germline (reference sequence). The CDR3 has 13 residues. Trimming stripped 8 bases from V and 4 bases from J, with 14 bases between. CDR3 bases: TGTGCCAGCGCCACAGGGAGTATCTATGGCTACACCTTC. This sequence encodes CASATGSIYGYTF.

V usage is TRBV4-3 and J usage is TRBJ2-1; no definite D call. Germline loops: CDR1 LGHNA, CDR2 YSLEER. CDR3 length: 15 residues. V lost 0 bases and J 8 bases, leaving 14 bases between the germline ends. CDR3 nucleotides: TGCGCCAGCAGCCAAGATTCAGCACCGTGGGATGAGCAGTTCTTC. Residues: CASSQDSAPWDEQFF.

CDR3 DNA sequence: TGCAGTGCTAGAGATCGCCAGGGGACCCTCTACGAGCAGTACTTC. This codes for CSARDRQGTLYEQYF. The gene calls are TRBV20-1 and TRBJ2-7; D is possibly TRBD1 (6 bases). Germline CDR1 and CDR2: DFQATT and SNEGSKA (reference sequence). With 0 bases removed from V and 3 bases from J, the gap between germline ends came to 15 bases. The CDR3 length is 15 residues.

The chain links TRBV12-3 or TRBV12-4 to TRBJ2-1, with 7 bases aligning to TRBD2. The CDR3 has 14 residues. Trimming took 3 bases from V and 10 from J; bases not matched to a gene: 9. The CDR3 is CASSFRAGAGEQFF. In nucleotides, the CDR3 is TGTGCCAGCAGTTTCAGGGCGGGAGCTGGAGAGCAGTTCTTC.